These 9 T cell receptor beta chains originate from one sample sequenced in a study of blood T cell repertoires in COVID-19. Generated by immunoSEQ multiplex PCR, the TCRdb table keeps only in-frame clones and is missing some. The sample lists a few hundred thousand clones, around 87% seen once, with roughly a tenth in the top ten. Input material: peripheral blood. These receptors originate from a woman aged 25 to 39 with COVID-19, enrolled during active disease.

This chain uses TRBV7-9 with TRBJ2-2; TRBD2 matches at 8 bases. Trimming cost V 5 bases and J 4 bases; bases outside gene matches: 9. Germline CDR1 SEHNR, CDR2 FQNEAQ (reference sequence). The CDR3 totals 16 residues. The CDR3 is CASSTGLALGTGELFF. CDR3 coding DNA: TGTGCCAGCAGCACCGGACTAGCTTTAGGCACCGGGGAGCTGTTTTTT.

The chain joins TRBV6-5 to TRBJ2-7, with TRBD1 matching over 8 bases. The CDR3 totals 14 residues. Unmatched junction bases numbered 3, after V lost 0 bases and J lost 5 bases. CDR1 is MNHEY, CDR2 SVGAGI, per germline. The CDR3 nucleotides are TGTGCCAGCAGTTACTCAGGACAGGGAAACGAGCAGTACTTC. Translating gives CASSYSGQGNEQYF.

The chain carries TRBV15 and TRBJ2-7, with a weak D call TRBD2 (6 bases). CDR3 length: 14 residues. Trimming cost V 5 bases and J 2 bases, with 13 bases left between them. Per germline, CDR1 LNHNV and CDR2 YYDKDF (reference sequence). The CDR3 DNA sequence: TGTGCCACCAGCGCCGGGACTTCCACCTACGAGCAGTACTTC. This codes for CATSAGTSTYEQYF.

This clone was picked up one time. The chain couples TRBV5-1 to TRBJ1-2; D perhaps matches TRBD1 (6 bases). Germline V gene sequence: CDR1 SGHRS, CDR2 YFSETQ. The CDR3 runs 15 residues. Trimming shortened V by 0 bases and J by 5 bases, and 14 bases separated the two germline ends. This CDR3 is CASSLEGDTPYGYTF. The DNA for the CDR3 is TGCGCCAGCAGCTTGGAGGGGGACACCCCGTATGGCTACACCTTC.

V usage is TRBV4-2 and J usage is TRBJ2-1; TRBD2 matches 8 bases. Germline V lookup: CDR1 LGHNA, CDR2 YNFKEQ. Trimming took 0 bases from V and 7 from J; bases not matched to a gene: 8. The CDR3 runs to 16 residues. CDR3 nucleotide sequence: TGTGCCAGCAGCCAAGATCAGACTAGCGTTGGGAATGAGCAGTTCTTC. Encoded protein: CASSQDQTSVGNEQFF.

V usage is TRBV6-1 and J usage is TRBJ1-2; 8 nucleotides match TRBD1. The CDR3 is 18 amino acids. Germline values: CDR1 MNHNS, CDR2 SASEGT. Unmatched junction bases numbered 16, after V lost 3 bases and J lost 4 bases. The CDR3 spells CASSELMTGAFGSYGYTF. In nucleotides, the CDR3 is TGTGCCAGCAGTGAGTTAATGACAGGGGCGTTCGGTAGCTATGGCTACACCTTC.

V is TRBV7-2 and J is TRBJ1-1; D ambiguous. Trimming pared 2 bases from V and 1 base from J, leaving 5 bases between. The germline V gene has CDR1 SGHTA and CDR2 FQGNSA. The CDR3 has 13 residues. The CDR3 nucleotides are TGTGCCAGCAGCTTACGACAGAACACTGAAGCTTTCTTT. This gives the protein CASSLRQNTEAFF. Variable domain in full (rest from reference TRBV7-2 and TRBJ1-1): GAGVSQSPSNKVTEKGKDVELRCDPISGHTALYWYRQSLGQGLEFLIYFQGNSAPDKSGLPSDRFSAERTGGSVSTLTIQRTQQEDSAVYLCASSLRQNTEAFFGQGTRLTVV.

J is TRBJ1-2 and V is TRBV29-1; weak D call: TRBD1 (6 bases). Trimming removed 6 bases from V and 3 bases from J, with 17 bases in between. The length of the CDR3 is 14 residues. Germline CDR1 SQVTM, CDR2 ANQGSEA. The CDR3: CSVGRGARDYGYTF. The CDR3 DNA reads TGCAGCGTGGGACGGGGGGCTAGGGACTATGGCTACACCTTC. The full variable domain, in which reference TRBV29-1 and TRBJ1-2 provide the parts outside the CDR3, is SAVISQKPSRDICQRGTSLTIQCQVDSQVTMMFWYRQQPGQSLTLIATANQGSEATYESGFVIDKFPISRPNLTFSTLTVSNMSPEDSSIYLCSVGRGARDYGYTFGSGTRLTVV.

The table lists this clone with a few counts. V and J are TRBV7-2 and TRBJ2-7; 11 nucleotides align to TRBD1. Looked up from germline, CDR1 is SGHTA and CDR2 is FQGNSA. Trimming at V came to 2 bases and at J to 7 bases, leaving 7 bases not matched to a gene. The CDR3 totals 15 residues. The CDR3 DNA reads as TGTGCCAGCAGCTTATTTGGGACAGGGGGTCGTGAGCAGTACTTC. Residues: CASSLFGTGGREQYF.